The 8 T cell receptor beta chains presented below share a single source sample, sequenced in a study of regulatory T cells in long-lasting Graves disease. As for time point: persistent/refractory GD, antithyroid drugs over 5 years with positive TRAb. Scientists built the TCR library using RNA that was extracted from PBMCs. iRepertoire HTBI primers and Arm-PCR of CDR3 regions built TCR beta libraries. One entry per CDR3 protein results from TCRdb running MiXCR on the multiplex PCR reads. The profile shows 600,000 to 850,000 distinct CDR3 sequences, approximately 31% of them singletons. The sequencing used peripheral blood mononuclear cells (PBMCs), collected when the disease was refractory, from a patient treated with antithyroid drugs. These receptors came from a female donor with Graves disease.

V gene TRBV19 combines with J gene TRBJ1-1; D gene unclear. This CDR3 spans 11 amino acids. Germline lookup yields CDR1 LNHDA and CDR2 SQIVND (reference sequence). V lost 7 bases and J 5 bases, leaving 8 bases between the germline ends. DNA for the CDR3: TGTGCCAGTATGTTTTCGACTGAAGCTTTCTTT. This gives the protein CASMFSTEAFF.

This clonotype was picked up many times. The chain carries TRBV2 and TRBJ1-2; D is unresolved. CDR1 is SNHLY, CDR2 FYNNEI, per germline. Trimming removed 0 bases from V and 2 bases from J, with 4 bases in between. The CDR3 runs to 13 residues. CDR3 nucleotides: TGTGCCAGCAGTGAAGCGGTAAACTATGGCTACACCTTC. Amino acids: CASSEAVNYGYTF.

V gene TRBV28 combines with J gene TRBJ1-2, with 12 bases aligning to TRBD1. The V gene's germline CDR1 is MDHEN and CDR2 SYDVKM. V lost 4 bases to trimming and J lost 8 bases; unmatched junction nucleotides: 5. This CDR3 is 14 amino acids long. CDR3: CASSSGQGAWGYTF. CDR3 DNA: TGTGCCAGCAGTTCGGGACAGGGGGCTTGGGGCTACACCTTC.

The rearrangement uses TRBV7-2 and TRBJ1-1; no clear D. V was pared by 11 bases and J by 6 bases, with 13 bases between. CDR3 length: 11 residues. CDR1 is SGHTA, CDR2 FQGNSA, per germline. The CDR3 DNA sequence: TGTGCCGTAAGGGCCGGGGCTGAAGCTTTCTTT. As protein: CAVRAGAEAFF.

This sequence joins TRBV7-9 and TRBJ1-4, with unresolved D. V dropped 3 bases and J dropped 0 bases, with 14 bases sitting between them. This CDR3 has 17 amino acids. The germline gives CDR1 SEHNR, CDR2 FQNEAQ (reference sequence). The CDR3 is CASSFSRQPATNEKLFF. CDR3 nucleotide sequence: TGTGCCAGCAGCTTCTCGCGACAACCCGCAACTAATGAAAAACTGTTTTTT.

As concerns this clonotype: This may arise from a read error, as a much more abundant clone is one base away. The rearrangement links TRBV2 to TRBJ1-5; D is possibly TRBD1 (5 bases). Germline V gives CDR1 SNHLY, CDR2 FYNNEI. CDR3 length: 16 residues. This CDR3 is CAGSNLGGTGNQPQHF. DNA for the CDR3: TGTGCCGGCAGTAACCTTGGAGGGACGGGAAATCAGCCCCAGCATTTT.

This chain connects TRBV5-6 to TRBJ2-7, with a weak D call TRBD2 (5 bases). V lost 0 bases and J 2 bases, leaving 24 bases between the germline ends. The CDR3 spans 19 residues. Per the germline V gene, CDR1 is SGHDT and CDR2 is YYEEEE. This CDR3 reads CASSLAEEGLPPSTYEQYF. In DNA form, the CDR3 reads TGTGCCAGCAGCTTGGCCGAGGAAGGACTCCCCCCAAGCACCTACGAGCAGTACTTC.

This clonotype was counted between two and nine times. The chain combines TRBV20-1 with TRBJ1-1; 9 bases are shared with TRBD1. Germline V gene data show CDR1 as DFQATT and CDR2 as SNEGSKA (reference sequence). V gave up 6 bases and J gave up 6 bases; unmatched junction bases: 8. The CDR3 is made up of 13 amino acids. The DNA for the CDR3 is TGCAGTGCGTGGGGACAGGGTAAATCTGAAGCTTTCTTT. It specifies CSAWGQGKSEAFF.